The 23 T cell receptor beta chains listed next were all sequenced from one sample in a study of neoadjuvant anti-PD-1 for oral cavity cancer. Measured with immunoSEQ multiplex PCR; TCRdb has only the in-frame clones, and not every one. Of more than 50,000 clones in the sample, approximately 80% are singletons; the top ten hold 2.5% to 3%. Sequences were derived from PBMCs, sampled before nivolumab (anti-PD-1) treatment. The receptors were gathered from a person aged 40 to 85 with oral cavity squamous cell carcinoma.

The chain carries TRBV7-2 and TRBJ2-3; D not certain. The germline V gene has CDR1 SGHTA and CDR2 FQGNSA. This CDR3 is built from 13 residues. Trimming stripped 5 bases from V and 6 bases from J, with 12 bases between. CDR3 DNA sequence: TGTGCCAGCAGCCCCCCCCAAAGGGATACGCAGTATTTT. This sequence encodes CASSPPQRDTQYF.

The V gene is TRBV28, the J gene TRBJ2-7, with TRBD1 matching over 12 bases. Germline CDR1 is MDHEN and CDR2 is SYDVKM. CDR3 length equals 18 residues. V shed 8 bases and J 2 bases; nucleotides not matched to a gene: 16. The CDR3 bases are TGTGCCAGCCTTACCCCGGGACAGGGGGCTCCGGGAACCTACGAGCAGTACTTC. Translated: CASLTPGQGAPGTYEQYF.

This clone was picked up one time. This chain connects TRBV7-9 to TRBJ1-1; D may be TRBD1 (5 bases). The CDR3 runs 16 residues. The germline V and J ends were trimmed by 5 bases and 1 base, with 17 bases remaining between them. CDR1 and CDR2 from the germline V gene are SEHNR and FQNEAQ (reference sequence). CDR3 sequence (DNA): TGTGCCAGCAGCCCCCGTACACGGGGGGGGAACACTGAAGCTTTCTTT. Its translation: CASSPRTRGGNTEAFF. Combining the CDR3 with reference TRBV7-9 and TRBJ1-1 gives the whole variable domain DTGVSQNPRHKITKRGQNVTFRCDPISEHNRLYWYRQTLGQGPEFLTYFQNEAQLEKSRLLSDRFSAERPKGSFSTLEIQRTEQGDSAMYLCASSPRTRGGNTEAFFGQGTRLTVV.

This clone has just one count. The chain joins TRBV2 to TRBJ2-1, with D unclear. Germline lookup yields CDR1 SNHLY and CDR2 FYNNEI. With 7 bases removed from V and 6 bases from J, the gap between germline ends came to 16 bases. The CDR3 is 14 residues long. CDR3 loop: CASTLLKSRNEQFF. The CDR3 bases are TGTGCCAGCACTCTCCTTAAATCCCGCAATGAGCAGTTCTTC.

The rearrangement joins TRBV18 to TRBJ2-7; the match to TRBD1 covers 8 bases. Per the germline V gene, CDR1 is KGHSH and CDR2 is LQKENI. The CDR3 covers 16 residues. The V segment lost 2 bases and the J segment 7 bases; nucleotides outside the gene matches: 13. The CDR3 spells CASSPSLQGGFLEQYF. The CDR3, as DNA: TGTGCCAGCTCACCATCCCTACAGGGGGGCTTCTTGGAGCAGTACTTC.

This sequence joins TRBV11-3 and TRBJ1-1; perhaps TRBD1 as D (6 bases). CDR1 and CDR2 from the germline V gene are SGHNT and YENEEA. With 1 base removed from V and 4 bases from J, the gap between germline ends came to 16 bases. There are 16 residues in the CDR3. DNA of the CDR3: TGTGCCAGCAGCTTAGGCCAGGGGACGGGGAGCACTGAAGCTTTCTTT. Translated, it gives CASSLGQGTGSTEAFF.

This clone was seen a few times. V and J are TRBV9 and TRBJ1-2; D not resolved. In germline, CDR1 is SGDLS, CDR2 YYNGEE. The CDR3 has 16 residues. The V gene lost 4 bases and the J gene lost 5 bases, with 21 bases spanning the gap. CDR3 in amino acids: CASSPRGNGYEYGYTF. The DNA of the CDR3 is TGTGCCAGCAGCCCCCGGGGTAACGGCTATGAGTATGGCTACACCTTC.

This chain links TRBV2 with TRBJ1-1; D not certain. Between the trimmed V and J ends, which lost 3 bases and 1 base, there was a span of 6 bases. The CDR3 contains 13 residues. CDR1 and CDR2 (germline): SNHLY, FYNNEI. CDR3 protein: CASSDDQNTEAFF. The CDR3 coding sequence is TGTGCCAGCAGTGATGATCAGAACACTGAAGCTTTCTTT. Full variable domain (rest looked up from reference TRBV2 and TRBJ1-1): EPEVTQTPSHQVTQMGQEVILRCVPISNHLYFYWYRQILGQKVEFLVSFYNNEISEKSEIFDDQFSVERPDGSNFTLKIRSTKLEDSAMYFCASSDDQNTEAFFGQGTRLTVV.

This chain connects TRBV7-8 to TRBJ1-1; 7 nucleotides align to TRBD1. V was clipped by 0 bases and J by 5 bases; unmatched bases: 6. The CDR3 sequence is 15 residues long. CDR1 and CDR2 (germline): SGHVS, FQNEAQ. CDR3: CASSLAERGLTEAFF. In nucleotides, the CDR3 is TGTGCCAGCAGCTTAGCTGAGAGGGGGCTTACTGAAGCTTTCTTT.

This sequence joins TRBV27 and TRBJ2-2; 7 bases fit TRBD2. The junction had 7 bases not matched to a gene; V was cut back by 7 bases and J by 2 bases. The V gene's germline CDR1 is MNHEY and CDR2 SMNVEV (reference sequence). The CDR3 covers 15 residues. Here the CDR3 DNA reads TGTGCCAGCACCCTGGGACTAACAAACACCGGGGAGCTGTTTTTT. Amino acid sequence: CASTLGLTNTGELFF.

This clone was counted between two and nine times. The chain links TRBV5-6 to TRBJ1-6; D unclear. With 4 bases removed from V and 6 bases from J, the gap between germline ends came to 14 bases. The CDR3 totals 15 residues. Per the germline V gene, CDR1 is SGHDT and CDR2 is YYEEEE. This chain's CDR3 is CASSPARLTNSPLHF. The CDR3 nucleotides read TGTGCCAGCAGCCCAGCTCGGCTTACTAATTCACCCCTCCACTTT.

The chain uses TRBV5-4 and TRBJ2-1; 9 bases agree with TRBD1. V was pared by 4 bases and J by 9 bases, with 5 bases of the junction left unmatched. The CDR3 loop spans 13 amino acids. From germline, CDR1 is SGHNT and CDR2 YYREEE (reference sequence). CDR3: CASSRDREGEQFF. DNA for the CDR3: TGTGCCAGCAGCCGGGACAGGGAAGGTGAGCAGTTCTTC. Full variable domain (missing parts from reference TRBV5-4 and TRBJ2-1): ETGVTQSPTHLIKTRGQQVTLRCSSQSGHNTVSWYQQALGQGPQFIFQYYREEENGRGNFPPRFSGLQFPNYSSELNVNALELDDSALYLCASSRDREGEQFFGPGTRLTVL.

This chain joins TRBV7-9 and TRBJ2-7, with TRBD2 matching over 13 bases. V trimming: 5 bases; J trimming: 7 bases; junction bases outside the gene matches: 5. Germline V gene lookup returns CDR1 SEHNR and CDR2 FQNEAQ (reference sequence). The CDR3 is made up of 14 amino acids. CDR3 residues: CASSQLAGGLEQYF. The CDR3 bases are TGTGCCAGCAGCCAACTAGCGGGGGGGCTTGAGCAGTACTTC.

J is TRBJ1-2 and V is TRBV6-6; no firm D call. Trimming took 2 bases from V and 3 from J, leaving 7 bases between them. Per germline, CDR1 MNHNY and CDR2 SVGAGI (reference sequence). The CDR3 totals 13 residues. The CDR3 region has the DNA TGTGCCAGCAGTTACGAACAGTACTATGGCTACACCTTC. As protein: CASSYEQYYGYTF.

The chain recombines TRBV28 with TRBJ2-1, with TRBD2 identical over 7 bases. CDR3 length: 18 amino acids. CDR1 MDHEN and CDR2 SYDVKM come from the germline V gene. J lost 4 bases, V lost 6 bases, and 18 bases had no gene match. The CDR3 bases are TGTGCCAGCAGCAATACGGAGCGGGGAACAACGTTTTACAATGAGCAGTTCTTC. Protein: CASSNTERGTTFYNEQFF.

This clone has just a few counts. V usage is TRBV20-1 and J usage is TRBJ1-1, with D uncertain. Germline V gene data show CDR1 as DFQATT and CDR2 as SNEGSKA (reference sequence). V gave up 2 bases and J gave up 6 bases, with 4 bases separating them. The CDR3 is made up of 10 amino acids. The CDR3 region has the DNA TGCAGTGCTAGAAGGTCTGAAGCTTTCTTT. Protein product: CSARRSEAFF.

The rearrangement links TRBV6-1 to TRBJ2-4; the match to TRBD1 covers 9 bases. Germline trimming cut 6 bases from V and 14 bases from J; bases unmatched to any gene: 2. Germline loops: CDR1 MNHNS, CDR2 SASEGT. This CDR3 has 10 residues. The CDR3 protein is CASRWDREYF. Written as DNA, the CDR3 is TGTGCCAGCAGGTGGGACAGGGAGTACTTC.

The J gene is TRBJ1-6, the V gene TRBV18; tentative D call: TRBD1 (5 bases). Germline CDR1 reads KGHSH; CDR2 reads LQKENI. Trimming shortened V by 2 bases and J by 10 bases, and 9 bases separated the two germline ends. The CDR3 runs 13 residues. CDR3 amino acids: CASSPGDESPLHF. The CDR3 DNA reads TGTGCCAGCTCACCAGGGGACGAGTCACCCCTCCACTTT.

The chain links TRBV4-1 to TRBJ1-5, with TRBD1 as a possible D gene (5 bases). Germline lookup yields CDR1 MGHRA and CDR2 YSYEKL. The germline V and J ends were trimmed by 3 bases and 3 bases, with 12 bases remaining between them. The CDR3 runs to 15 residues. The CDR3 here is CASSQATGDNQPQHF. CDR3 bases: TGCGCCAGCAGCCAGGCCACAGGAGACAATCAGCCCCAGCATTTT.

This clone was detected once. The chain combines TRBV5-1 with TRBJ2-1, with D maybe TRBD2 (6 bases). Germline-derived CDR1 and CDR2 are SGHRS and YFSETQ. Trimming stripped 0 bases from V and 0 bases from J, with 10 bases between. The CDR3 consists of 16 residues. This chain's CDR3 is CASSLAGGVSYNEQFF. The CDR3 DNA follows: TGCGCCAGCAGCTTGGCCGGGGGTGTCTCCTACAATGAGCAGTTCTTC.

The chain uses TRBV5-6 and TRBJ2-1; D unresolved. The CDR3 spans 14 residues. Trimming removed 4 bases at V and 7 bases at J, with 15 bases between. Germline lookup yields CDR1 SGHDT and CDR2 YYEEEE. The CDR3 sequence is CASSKTTLLNEQFF. DNA for the CDR3: TGTGCCAGCAGCAAGACAACCCTTTTAAATGAGCAGTTCTTC. Based on the CDR3 plus reference TRBV5-6 and TRBJ2-1, the full variable domain is DAGVTQSPTHLIKTRGQQVTLRCSPKSGHDTVSWYQQALGQGPQFIFQYYEEEERQRGNFPDRFSGHQFPNYSSELNVNALLLGDSALYLCASSKTTLLNEQFFGPGTRLTVL.

This clone was detected only a few times. V is TRBV29-1 and J is TRBJ1-1; D may be TRBD1 (5 bases). The length of the CDR3 is 14 residues. In germline, CDR1 is SQVTM, CDR2 ANQGSEA. Trimming left V 2 bases short and J 1 base short, with 11 bases between. In DNA, the CDR3 is TGCAGCGTTGAAAGGAGGACATGGAACACTGAAGCTTTCTTT. It encodes CSVERRTWNTEAFF.

The chain couples TRBV28 to TRBJ2-1, with 9 bases matching TRBD2. Germline CDR1 MDHEN, CDR2 SYDVKM. The ends lost 6 bases at V and 10 bases at J; junction bases unmatched: 16. This CDR3 has 16 residues. The CDR3 sequence is CASSPPKAGGPREQFF. DNA for the CDR3: TGTGCCAGCAGCCCCCCGAAGGCGGGAGGGCCTCGCGAGCAGTTCTTC.